This T cell receptor (beta chain) was profiled in a study of naive CD8 T cells in extremely preterm neonates. In regard to this clone: No antigen is known for it.

Study-level results: iChao1 richness was lowest in preterm neonates, significantly versus all ages. Preterm CDR3s were shorter than older groups', with fewer N additions and less trimming. Productive template counts varied among preterm samples, a noted limitation.

CDR1 and CDR2 (germline): SEHNR, FQNEAQ (reference sequence). This CDR3 has 14 residues. V lost 4 bases to trimming and J lost 3 bases; unmatched junction nucleotides: 6. Preterm samples came from extremely preterm deliveries at about 22-28 weeks. Each sample had roughly 18,000–110,000 sorted naive CD8+ T cells. Some clones are missing from TCRdb's copy, which holds only in-frame ones; the method was immunoSEQ multiplex PCR. The repertoire holds 21,000 or so clones, with approximately 88% as singletons. The material sequenced was naive CD8+ T cells from cord blood. The TCR comes from a boy who was born preterm. The V gene is TRBV7-9, the J gene TRBJ2-7, with 7 bases aligning to TRBD1. CDR3 amino acids: CASSSIGQVYEQYF. CDR3 sequence (DNA): TGTGCCAGCAGCTCGATCGGACAGGTCTACGAGCAGTACTTC.